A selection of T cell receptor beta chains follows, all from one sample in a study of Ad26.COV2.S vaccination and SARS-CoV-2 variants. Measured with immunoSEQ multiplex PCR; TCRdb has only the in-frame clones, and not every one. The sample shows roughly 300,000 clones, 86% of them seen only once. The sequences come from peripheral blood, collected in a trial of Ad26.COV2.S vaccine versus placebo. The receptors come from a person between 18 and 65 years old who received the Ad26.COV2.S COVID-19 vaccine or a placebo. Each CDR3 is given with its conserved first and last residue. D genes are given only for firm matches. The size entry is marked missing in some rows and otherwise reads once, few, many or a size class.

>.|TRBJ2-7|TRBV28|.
CASSLGRVYEQYF
TGTGCCAGCAGTTTGGGCAGGGTCTACGAGCAGTACTTC
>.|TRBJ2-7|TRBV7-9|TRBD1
CASSLTRQGAYEQYF
TGTGCCAGCAGCTTAACCCGACAGGGCGCCTACGAGCAGTACTTC
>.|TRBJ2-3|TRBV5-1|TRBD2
CASSLSGGSTDTQYF
TGCGCCAGCAGCCTGTCGGGGGGTAGCACAGATACGCAGTATTTT
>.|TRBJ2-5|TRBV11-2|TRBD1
CASSPGQYVQETQYF
TGTGCCAGCAGCCCGGGACAGTACGTTCAAGAGACCCAGTACTTC
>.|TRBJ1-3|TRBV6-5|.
CASLLGEGAGNTIYF
TGTGCCAGCCTCTTGGGTGAGGGGGCTGGAAACACCATATATTTT
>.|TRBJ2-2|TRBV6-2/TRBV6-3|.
CASTPAGRQTGELFF
TGTGCCAGCACCCCCGCGGGACGGCAGACCGGGGAGCTGTTTTTT
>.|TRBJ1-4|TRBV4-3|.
CASSQDRWHTATTNEKLFF
TGCGCCAGCAGCCAAGATCGTTGGCATACCGCCACAACTAATGAAAAACTGTTTTTT
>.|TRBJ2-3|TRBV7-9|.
CASTSRTGTDTQYF
TGTGCCAGCACCTCCCGGACAGGCACAGATACGCAGTATTTT
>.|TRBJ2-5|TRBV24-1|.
CATSDFRGETQYF
TGTGCCACCAGTGATTTCAGGGGAGAGACCCAGTACTTC
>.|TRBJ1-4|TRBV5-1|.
CASSLARGLNEKLFF
TGCGCCAGCAGCTTGGCGCGGGGCTTGAACGAAAAACTGTTTTTT
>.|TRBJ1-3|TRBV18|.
CASSPESLAGDTIYF
TGTGCCAGCTCACCTGAAAGTTTGGCAGGGGACACCATATATTTT
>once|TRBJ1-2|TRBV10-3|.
CAISESGSGGYTF
TGTGCCATCAGTGAGTCGGGCAGCGGAGGCTACACCTTC
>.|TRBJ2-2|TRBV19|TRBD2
CASTSGRAVIGELFF
TGTGCCAGTACTAGCGGGAGGGCCGTGATCGGGGAGCTGTTTTTT
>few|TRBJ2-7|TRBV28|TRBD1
CASRRGQGLYEQYF
TGTGCCAGCCGCCGCGGACAGGGGCTATACGAGCAGTACTTC
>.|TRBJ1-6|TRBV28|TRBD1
CASRGQFYSPLHF
TGTGCCAGCAGGGGACAGTTTTATTCACCCCTCCACTTT
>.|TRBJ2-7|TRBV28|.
CASSFGRNLGEQYF
TGTGCCAGCAGTTTTGGGCGGAACCTGGGCGAGCAGTACTTC
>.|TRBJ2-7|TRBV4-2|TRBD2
CASSQERELGEQYF
TGTGCCAGCAGCCAAGAGCGGGAGTTGGGCGAGCAGTACTTC
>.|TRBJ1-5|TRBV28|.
CASSLFREFQHF
TGTGCCAGCAGTTTATTCCGGGAATTCCAGCATTTT
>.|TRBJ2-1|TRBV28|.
CASSVTGLLGRHEQFF
TGTGCCAGCAGTGTGACCGGGCTCTTAGGAAGACATGAGCAGTTCTTC
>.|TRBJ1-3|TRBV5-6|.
CASSLGHGSGNTIYF
TGTGCCAGCAGCTTAGGTCATGGCTCTGGAAACACCATATATTTT
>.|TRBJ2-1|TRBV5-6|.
CASSPSWDNEQFF
TGTGCCAGCAGCCCATCCTGGGACAATGAGCAGTTCTTC
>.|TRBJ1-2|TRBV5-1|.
CASSEQDRSYGYTF
TGCGCCAGCAGCGAGCAGGACAGATCCTATGGCTACACCTTC
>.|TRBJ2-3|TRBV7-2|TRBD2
CASRDWGGKDTQYF
TGTGCCAGCCGGGACTGGGGGGGAAAGGATACGCAGTATTTT
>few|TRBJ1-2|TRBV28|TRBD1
CASKQGAWDYGYTF
TGTGCCAGCAAACAGGGGGCGTGGGACTATGGCTACACCTTC
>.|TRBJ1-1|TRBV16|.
CASSHPTLQARTEAFF
TGTGCCAGCAGCCACCCGACCTTACAGGCGCGGACTGAAGCTTTCTTT
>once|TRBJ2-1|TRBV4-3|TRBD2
CASSQEVSGRNEQFF
TGCGCCAGCAGCCAAGAGGTTAGCGGGCGGAATGAGCAGTTCTTC
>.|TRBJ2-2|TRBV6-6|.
CASSPGGELFF
TGTGCCAGCAGTCCAGGCGGGGAGCTGTTTTTT
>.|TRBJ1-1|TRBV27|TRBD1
CASSLRGTGRNTEAFF
TGTGCCAGCAGTTTAAGGGGGACAGGGAGGAACACTGAAGCTTTCTTT
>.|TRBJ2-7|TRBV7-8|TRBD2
CASSLAGGIAGWSSYEQYF
TGTGCCAGCAGCTTAGCGGGGGGGATAGCGGGGTGGAGCTCCTACGAGCAGTACTTC
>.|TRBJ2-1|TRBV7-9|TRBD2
CASSVPGLAGGSEQFF
TGTGCCAGCAGCGTACCGGGACTAGCGGGAGGTAGTGAGCAGTTCTTC
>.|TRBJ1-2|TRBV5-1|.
CASSLKGDYGYTF
TGCGCCAGCAGCTTGAAAGGGGACTATGGCTACACCTTC
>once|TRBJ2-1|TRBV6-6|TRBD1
CASSLSDREAYNEQFF
TGTGCCAGCAGTCTCTCGGACAGGGAGGCCTACAATGAGCAGTTCTTC
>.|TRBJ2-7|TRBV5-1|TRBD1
CASSLGGQGLHEQYF
TGCGCCAGCAGCTTGGGTGGACAGGGTCTCCACGAGCAGTACTTC
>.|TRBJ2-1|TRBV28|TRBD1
CASGPAGTAYNEQFF
TGTGCCAGCGGGCCGGCCGGGACAGCCTACAATGAGCAGTTCTTC
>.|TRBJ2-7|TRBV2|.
CASREGHSADEQYF
TGTGCCAGCAGGGAGGGACACTCAGCAGACGAGCAGTACTTC
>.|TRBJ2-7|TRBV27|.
CASRPGTRRILGHYEQYF
TGTGCCAGCAGGCCCGGCACAAGGAGGATTCTAGGCCACTACGAGCAGTACTTC
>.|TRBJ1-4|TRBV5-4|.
CASSLVGEKLFF
TGTGCCAGCAGCTTGGTTGGGGAAAAACTGTTTTTT
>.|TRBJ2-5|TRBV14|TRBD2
CASSPPGRGYQETQYF
TGTGCCAGCAGCCCTCCAGGGCGGGGGTACCAAGAGACCCAGTACTTC
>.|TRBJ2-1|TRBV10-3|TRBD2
CAISENSGTYNEQFF
TGTGCCATCAGTGAGAACAGCGGGACCTACAATGAGCAGTTCTTC
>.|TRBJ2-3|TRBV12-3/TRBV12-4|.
CASSLAGRDTQYF
TGTGCCAGCAGTTTGGCCGGGAGAGATACGCAGTATTTT
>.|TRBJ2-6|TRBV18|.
CASSPPSGANVLTF
TGTGCCAGCTCACCGCCCTCTGGGGCCAACGTCCTGACTTTC
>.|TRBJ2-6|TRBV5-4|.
CASSETISSGANVLTF
TGTGCCAGCAGCGAGACTATCTCATCTGGGGCCAACGTCCTGACTTTC
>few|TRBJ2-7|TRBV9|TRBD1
CASSVSGTGIYEQYF
TGTGCCAGCAGCGTGAGTGGGACAGGGATCTACGAGCAGTACTTC
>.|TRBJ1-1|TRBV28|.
CASSLIFLGAFF
TGTGCCAGCAGTTTGATATTTTTAGGGGCTTTCTTT
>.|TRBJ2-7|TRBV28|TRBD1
CASSFPPGTGDEQYF
TGTGCCAGCAGTTTCCCGCCGGGGACAGGGGACGAGCAGTACTTC
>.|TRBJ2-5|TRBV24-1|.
CATSDFFPRETQYF
TGTGCCACCAGTGATTTTTTCCCGAGAGAGACCCAGTACTTC
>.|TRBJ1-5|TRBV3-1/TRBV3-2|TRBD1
CASSPGTAANQPQHF
TGTGCCAGCAGCCCCGGGACAGCGGCCAATCAGCCCCAGCATTTT
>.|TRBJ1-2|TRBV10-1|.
CASPLAREHGYTF
TGCGCCAGCCCGTTGGCCAGGGAGCATGGCTACACCTTC
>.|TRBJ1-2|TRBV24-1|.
CATSEEGYGYTF
TGTGCCACCAGTGAAGAAGGCTATGGCTACACCTTC
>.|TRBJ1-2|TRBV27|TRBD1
CASSLGQGAGYTF
TGTGCCAGCAGTTTGGGACAGGGGGCTGGCTACACCTTC
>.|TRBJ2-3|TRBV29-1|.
CSVGGGTDTQYF
TGCAGCGTGGGGGGCGGCACAGATACGCAGTATTTT
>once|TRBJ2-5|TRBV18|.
CASSPSILGRPTQYF
TGTGCCAGCTCACCAAGTATCCTGGGCAGGCCAACCCAGTACTTC
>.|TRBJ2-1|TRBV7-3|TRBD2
CASSLSGRPNEQFF
TGTGCCAGCAGCCTTAGCGGGAGGCCCAATGAGCAGTTCTTC
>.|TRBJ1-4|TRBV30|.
CAWSVSTNEKLFF
TGTGCCTGGAGTGTATCAACGAATGAAAAACTGTTTTTT
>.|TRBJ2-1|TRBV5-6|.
CASSLVPDSRNEQFF
TGTGCCAGCAGCTTGGTCCCGGACTCACGGAATGAGCAGTTCTTC
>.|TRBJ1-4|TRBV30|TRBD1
CAWIRQGNEKLFF
TGTGCCTGGATTAGACAGGGAAATGAAAAACTGTTTTTT
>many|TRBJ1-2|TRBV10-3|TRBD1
CAISGGQGLYGYTF
TGTGCCATCAGCGGGGGACAGGGACTATATGGCTACACCTTC